The 21 T cell receptor beta chains listed next were all sequenced from one sample in a study of cytomegalovirus exposure and HLA in healthy donors. This table comes from immunoSEQ multiplex PCR, and its TCRdb copy is limited to in-frame clones, with some not included. Altogether around 130,000 clones are present, under 90% being singletons, with the ten largest covering around 3.1%. The sample was PBMCs. Every receptor here comes from a man under 40 in good health and CMV-seronegative.

The chain couples TRBV28 to TRBJ1-5, with 10 bases fitting TRBD1. CDR3 length: 14 amino acids. CDR1 is MDHEN and CDR2 is SYDVKM in the germline V gene. The junction had 6 bases not matched to a gene; V was cut back by 7 bases and J by 6 bases. CDR3 sequence reads: CASTGQGEVQPQHF. CDR3 bases: TGTGCCAGCACCGGACAGGGGGAGGTTCAGCCCCAGCATTTT. Variable domain in full (rest from reference TRBV28 and TRBJ1-5): DVKVTQSSRYLVKRTGEKVFLECVQDMDHENMFWYRQDPGLGLRLIYFSYDVKMKEKGDIPEGYSVSREKKERFSLILESASTNQTSMYLCASTGQGEVQPQHFGDGTRLSIL.

The rearrangement links TRBV11-2 to TRBJ2-7, with 7 bases lining up with TRBD1. The V gene end was trimmed by 0 bases and the J gene end by 3 bases; junction bases not matched to a gene: 8. CDR3 length: 16 residues. CDR1 is SGHAT, CDR2 FQNNGV, per germline. The CDR3 nucleotides read TGTGCCAGCAGCTTAGATGGCACAGGGGTGGGCTACGAGCAGTACTTC. It specifies CASSLDGTGVGYEQYF.

The chain uses TRBV5-1 and TRBJ1-3; 7 bases fit TRBD1. V lost 4 bases, J lost 3 bases, and 4 bases stayed unmatched. CDR3 size: 14 residues. Germline V gene sequence: CDR1 SGHRS, CDR2 YFSETQ. DNA of the CDR3: TGCGCCAGCAGCCCCCGGGACAGTGGAAACACCATATATTTT. Its protein is CASSPRDSGNTIYF.

This chain joins TRBV5-4 and TRBJ2-3; D ambiguous. V was clipped by 3 bases and J by 4 bases, with 9 bases between them. The germline V gene has CDR1 SGHNT and CDR2 YYREEE (reference sequence). This CDR3 is built from 13 residues. This chain's CDR3 is CASSSTVPDTQYF. CDR3 nucleotides: TGTGCCAGCAGCTCCACTGTCCCAGATACGCAGTATTTT.

The chain links TRBV9 to TRBJ2-2, with D possibly matching TRBD2 (5 bases). V was clipped by 0 bases and J by 7 bases, with 16 bases between them. Germline loops: CDR1 SGDLS, CDR2 YYNGEE. There are 16 residues in the CDR3. The CDR3 region has the DNA TGTGCCAGCAGCGTAGATTCGGGATCGAGTGTCGGGGAGCTGTTTTTT. This sequence encodes CASSVDSGSSVGELFF.

The chain carries TRBV29-1 and TRBJ2-1, with TRBD2 matching over 9 bases. Per the germline V gene, CDR1 is SQVTM and CDR2 is ANQGSEA. Trimming took 4 bases from V and 10 from J; bases not matched to a gene: 17. The CDR3 totals 16 residues. The CDR3 DNA reads TGCAGCGTTGTCCTAGCGGGGTCCTACGTTCAAGGGGAGCAGTTCTTC. This encodes CSVVLAGSYVQGEQFF.

This chain uses TRBV18 with TRBJ1-2, with TRBD1 matching 7 bases. The CDR3 length is 13 residues. Germline-derived CDR1 and CDR2 are KGHSH and LQKENI. Losses at the gene ends were 5 bases for V and 6 bases for J; bases not matched to a gene: 6. The CDR3 region has the DNA TGTGCCAGCTCATCGACAGGGTCGGATGGCTACACCTTC. Protein product: CASSSTGSDGYTF.

The V call is TRBV18, the J call TRBJ2-7; a possible D gene is TRBD2 (6 bases). The CDR3 sequence is 13 residues long. The germline gives CDR1 KGHSH, CDR2 LQKENI. Trimming stripped 3 bases from V and 4 bases from J, with 10 bases between. CDR3 bases: TGTGCCAGCTCACCCCCGCGGGGTTACGAGCAGTACTTC. Translating gives CASSPPRGYEQYF.

This clone was recorded once. V usage is TRBV4-1 and J usage is TRBJ1-5, with D possibly matching TRBD1 (5 bases). V lost 0 bases and J 3 bases, leaving 12 bases between the germline ends. This CDR3 is built from 16 residues. Germline V gene sequence: CDR1 MGHRA, CDR2 YSYEKL. CDR3: CASSQDAGWVNQPQHF. The CDR3 DNA follows: TGCGCCAGCAGCCAAGATGCAGGGTGGGTCAATCAGCCCCAGCATTTT.

This rearrangement joins TRBV28 to TRBJ1-5; TRBD1 matches 8 bases. J lost 4 bases, V lost 2 bases, and 10 bases had no gene match. The CDR3 extends over 17 amino acids. From germline, CDR1 is MDHEN and CDR2 SYDVKM. The CDR3 loop reads CASSLALTGVGNQPQHF. In DNA form, the CDR3 reads TGTGCCAGCAGTTTAGCACTGACAGGGGTTGGGAATCAGCCCCAGCATTTT.

The chain employs TRBV5-1 and TRBJ1-4; 9 positions agree with TRBD1. The CDR3 totals 14 residues. Germline V gene data show CDR1 as SGHRS and CDR2 as YFSETQ. V dropped 3 bases and J dropped 7; count of bases not matched to a gene: 4. The CDR3 nucleotides read TGCGCCAGCAGCTCACAGGGGGCAAGTGAAAAACTGTTTTTT. It translates to CASSSQGASEKLFF.

This chain connects TRBV27 to TRBJ2-7; 7 positions match TRBD1. The CDR3 runs to 15 residues. Germline CDR1 and CDR2: MNHEY and SMNVEV (reference sequence). The V segment lost 5 bases and the J segment 6 bases; nucleotides outside the gene matches: 13. The chain's CDR3 is CASSRSGQGVIEQYF. Written as DNA, the CDR3 is TGTGCCAGCAGTCGATCGGGGCAGGGGGTAATCGAGCAGTACTTC.

V and J are TRBV5-1 and TRBJ1-2; D perhaps matches TRBD1 (5 bases). Germline assignment: CDR1 SGHRS and CDR2 YFSETQ. V was cut by 3 bases and J by 8 bases, with 20 bases left in between. The CDR3 has 15 amino acids. As DNA, the CDR3 is TGCGCCAGCAGCTGGGGACTGACAGCAACGGAGGGCTACACCTTC. Its translation is CASSWGLTATEGYTF.

This sequence joins TRBV27 and TRBJ1-2, with unresolved D. CDR3 size: 15 residues. CDR1 and CDR2 (germline): MNHEY, SMNVEV (reference sequence). V lost 2 bases and J 5 bases, leaving 15 bases between the germline ends. In nucleotides, the CDR3 is TGTGCCAGCAGTTTACGGGCCGGAGGATATTATGGCTACACCTTC. This encodes CASSLRAGGYYGYTF.

This clone occurred once. This chain connects TRBV27 to TRBJ2-1; the match to TRBD1 covers 7 bases. CDR1 and CDR2 (germline): MNHEY, SMNVEV (reference sequence). The CDR3 has 13 residues. V lost 6 bases to trimming and J lost 5 bases; unmatched junction nucleotides: 4. CDR3 nucleotides: TGTGCCAGCAGCCATGGGACAGACAATGAGCAGTTCTTC. Its protein is CASSHGTDNEQFF.

This chain links TRBV23-1 with TRBJ2-7; D is perhaps TRBD2 (6 bases). TRBV23-1 is flagged as an ORF with uncertain function. The CDR3 contains 15 residues. With 4 bases removed from V and 2 bases from J, the gap between germline ends came to 15 bases. CDR3 residues: CASSLCRDSAYEQYF. In DNA form, the CDR3 reads TGCGCCAGCAGTCTCTGCCGGGACTCCGCCTACGAGCAGTACTTC.

The sample holds many counts of this clone. This sequence joins TRBV4-3 and TRBJ1-6; maybe TRBD1 (5 bases). Germline CDR1 LGHNA, CDR2 YSLEER. The CDR3 is made up of 14 amino acids. Deletions cut 4 bases from V and 10 bases from J, with 14 bases between. The CDR3 reads CASSPGREASPLHF. DNA for the CDR3: TGCGCCAGCAGCCCAGGCAGGGAAGCGTCACCCCTCCACTTT.

The CDR3 region has the DNA TGTGCCAGCAGTTACTACGTCAGGGGATACGAGCAGTACTTC. Protein product: CASSYYVRGYEQYF. The chain has TRBV6-5 and TRBJ2-7; weak D call: TRBD1 (6 bases). Trimming took off 1 base at V and 4 bases at J, with 11 bases between the two ends. The CDR3 is 14 residues long. Germline loops: CDR1 MNHEY, CDR2 SVGAGI.

The rearrangement uses TRBV10-3 and TRBJ2-2; 16 positions match TRBD2. The CDR3 has 18 amino acids. Unmatched junction bases numbered 5, after V lost 6 bases and J lost 1 base. The V gene's germline CDR1 is ENHRY and CDR2 SYGVKD. The CDR3 region has the DNA TGTGCCATCAGCCCGGGACTAGCGGGGGGGAAGAACACCGGGGAGCTGTTTTTT. Translated, it gives CAISPGLAGGKNTGELFF.

Here the CDR3 DNA reads TGTGCCAGCAAGACCGGGGGGGTGGCTGGGGCCAACGTCCTGACTTTC. This codes for CASKTGGVAGANVLTF. The chain links TRBV5-4 to TRBJ2-6; 8 bases agree with TRBD2. The CDR3 length is 16 residues. Unmatched junction bases numbered 7, after V lost 6 bases and J lost 2 bases. Germline V gene sequence: CDR1 SGHNT, CDR2 YYREEE (reference sequence).

This rearrangement joins TRBV19 to TRBJ1-2; no firm D call. This CDR3 is built from 16 residues. V was clipped by 0 bases and J by 4 bases, with 15 bases between them. Germline assignment: CDR1 LNHDA and CDR2 SQIVND (reference sequence). The CDR3 is CASSIEVSRRGYGYTF. The CDR3 bases are TGTGCCAGTAGTATAGAGGTCAGCCGGCGAGGCTATGGCTACACCTTC.